The sequence of this TCR beta chain was determined in a study of beta chain features in type 1 diabetes. Whole-study results and caveats: There was a moderate but significant shortening of TCRB CDR3s in all four CD4+ subsets of Type 1 diabetes patients.

This clone came up a few times. Its antigen is unidentified. Expressed TCRB transcripts got sequenced, as all isolated RNA was reverse transcribed. Sequencing used immunoSEQ multiplex PCR; TCRdb keeps in-frame clones, though not all of them. This sample has 300,000 to 400,000 clones; around a tenth occur once, and the top ten carry less than 0.65%. Germline V CDR1 and CDR2: MDHEN, SYDVKM. V lost 2 bases and J 1 base, leaving 5 bases between the germline ends. The length of the CDR3 is 14 residues. V usage is TRBV28 and J usage is TRBJ2-2, with D uncertain. The TCR sequence derives from a man under 40 with type 1 diabetes. The sequencing input was central memory CD4+ T cells from blood. The DNA for the CDR3 is TGTGCCAGCAGTTTACCGGTGAACACCGGGGAGCTGTTTTTT. Residues: CASSLPVNTGELFF.